Included here is one T cell receptor beta chain sequence, with context. The antigen is not known. The entry originates in a study of molecular identifiers for immune sequencing clone quantification. Study-wide context: Naive CD8 RNA (around 20,000 or 99,000 cells) was divided into five aliquots, with four sequenced. Study findings and constraints: Under 1% of molecules in naive cells, but over 97% of effector molecules, belonged to clones above 20 RNA copies.

V lost 6 bases to trimming and J lost 1 base, with 19 bases between them. Germline V gene sequence: CDR1 MNHEY, CDR2 SVGEGT. The CDR3 runs 17 residues. Libraries from naive CD8 cells were generated from about 20,000 to 1,000,000 sorted cells (with 10%, 30% or 50% RNA). Isolation of naive CD8 T cells was achieved by sorting on a CD8+CD4-CCR7+CD45RA+ phenotype. TCRdb re-called the PCR reads through MiXCR, storing one row per CDR3 protein. The sample has 250,000 to 350,000 distinct CDR3 sequences; over 20% are singletons. The rearrangement joins TRBV6-2 or TRBV6-3 to TRBJ2-1, with a tentative D call TRBD2 (6 bases). This receptor was obtained from a human donor in good health. Some libraries in this study had Jurkat cell RNA spiked in. Sequencing was performed on naive CD8+ T cells from blood, with Jurkat cell RNA spiked in. The subset was: FACS-sorted CD8+CD4-CCR7+CD45RA+ naive T cells. This CDR3 is CASRAGTIPASYNEQFF. CDR3 in DNA: TGTGCCAGCAGAGCGGGCACTATCCCAGCGTCCTACAATGAGCAGTTCTTC.